Below are 13 T cell receptor beta chains sequenced from a single sample in a study of blood T cell repertoires in COVID-19. Using immunoSEQ multiplex PCR, the repertoire was profiled, and TCRdb retains in-frame clones only, with some absent. The table shows about 170,000 clones, with approximately 79% occurring only once. Source material: PBMCs or T cells enriched from blood (not recorded which). The receptors shown here come from a woman aged 70-85 years in a cohort exposed to, infected with or recovered from COVID-19 (not recorded which).

The chain is built from TRBV14 and TRBJ2-5, with D tentatively TRBD1 (6 bases). Germline CDR1 and CDR2: SGHDN and FVKESK. Deletions cut 7 bases from V and 4 bases from J, with 13 bases between. The CDR3 is 13 residues long. Here the CDR3 DNA reads TGTGCCAGCAATCCCAGGGGTGGAGAGACCCAGTACTTC. Amino acid sequence: CASNPRGGETQYF.

The V and J genes are TRBV7-2 and TRBJ1-2; weak D call: TRBD1 (6 bases). Germline assignment: CDR1 SGHTA and CDR2 FQGNSA. The CDR3 has 16 residues. V dropped 1 base and J dropped 2 bases, with 14 bases sitting between them. The CDR3 nucleotides read TGTGCCAGCAGCTTAGGCTGGGGACAACAAAACTATGGCTACACCTTC. Translating gives CASSLGWGQQNYGYTF. The whole variable domain, remainder taken from reference TRBV7-2 and TRBJ1-2, is GAGVSQSPSNKVTEKGKDVELRCDPISGHTALYWYRQSLGQGLEFLIYFQGNSAPDKSGLPSDRFSAERTGGSVSTLTIQRTQQEDSAVYLCASSLGWGQQNYGYTFGSGTRLTVV.

The chain uses TRBV7-9 and TRBJ2-3, with D unresolved. The CDR3 length is 12 residues. The V end was cut by 5 bases, the J end by 4 bases, with 7 bases between. Germline values: CDR1 SEHNR, CDR2 FQNEAQ (reference sequence). The CDR3 coding sequence is TGTGCCAGCAGCCTTTCCCCAGATACGCAGTATTTT. Its protein is CASSLSPDTQYF.

V usage is TRBV7-9 and J usage is TRBJ2-7, with 10 bases matching TRBD2. V lost 11 bases to trimming and J lost 0 bases; unmatched junction nucleotides: 1. Germline V gene sequence: CDR1 SEHNR, CDR2 FQNEAQ (reference sequence). CDR3 size: 12 residues. CDR3 amino acids: CASSGSSYEQYF. The CDR3 nucleotides read TGTGCCTCTAGCGGGAGCTCCTACGAGCAGTACTTC.

The chain joins TRBV28 to TRBJ1-2; 7 bases are shared with TRBD1. The junction had 11 bases not matched to a gene; V was cut back by 7 bases and J by 3 bases. The CDR3 loop spans 15 amino acids. The germline V gene has CDR1 MDHEN and CDR2 SYDVKM. CDR3 DNA: TGTGCCAGCACAACGCCTCGACAGGGTTACTATGGCTACACCTTC. Translating gives CASTTPRQGYYGYTF.

The rearrangement uses TRBV15 and TRBJ2-1; 7 positions match TRBD1. V was clipped by 5 bases and J by 0 bases; unmatched bases: 7. Germline values: CDR1 LNHNV, CDR2 YYDKDF (reference sequence). The CDR3 consists of 16 residues. CDR3 in DNA: TGTGCCACCAGCGCTTACAGGGGACACTCCTACAATGAGCAGTTCTTC. This encodes CATSAYRGHSYNEQFF.

This clone has only a few counts. The chain joins TRBV18 to TRBJ2-5, with 7 bases matching TRBD2. CDR1 is KGHSH, CDR2 LQKENI, per germline. J gave up 3 bases and V 3 bases, and 4 bases lay outside the gene matches. The CDR3 contains 14 residues. CDR3 residues: CASSPWTRKETQYF. The CDR3 DNA sequence: TGTGCCAGCTCACCGTGGACTAGGAAAGAGACCCAGTACTTC.

This clone was seen only once. This chain connects TRBV3-1 (or the pseudogene TRBV3-2) to TRBJ1-5, with D unresolved. Between the trimmed V and J ends, which lost 0 bases and 6 bases, there was a span of 6 bases. This CDR3 comprises 13 residues. From germline, CDR1 is LGHDT and CDR2 YNNKEL (reference sequence). CDR3 in DNA: TGTGCCAGCAGCCAAGACAGGATTCAGCCCCAGCATTTT. Translation: CASSQDRIQPQHF.

This rearrangement joins TRBV20-1 to TRBJ1-2; tentatively, D is TRBD1 (6 bases). Germline assignment: CDR1 DFQATT and CDR2 SNEGSKA (reference sequence). V gave up 6 bases and J gave up 8 bases, with 13 bases separating them. The CDR3 has 11 amino acids. The CDR3 here is CSANRAGGYTF. CDR3 bases: TGCAGTGCAAACAGGGCTGGAGGCTACACCTTC.

V is TRBV5-1 and J is TRBJ2-7, with a possible D match to TRBD2 (5 bases). Per the germline V gene, CDR1 is SGHRS and CDR2 is YFSETQ. This CDR3 region has 16 residues. Trimming stripped 0 bases from V and 0 bases from J, with 13 bases between. For the CDR3, the DNA is TGCGCCAGCAGCTTGGGCCCAGCGGTCAGCTCCTACGAGCAGTACTTC. Amino acid sequence: CASSLGPAVSSYEQYF.

This clone was seen a few times. The chain joins TRBV3-1 (or the pseudogene TRBV3-2) to TRBJ1-1; possibly TRBD1 for D (5 bases). Trimming removed 1 base from V and 8 bases from J, with 5 bases in between. Germline V gene sequence: CDR1 LGHDT, CDR2 YNNKEL (reference sequence). The CDR3 consists of 11 residues. This chain's CDR3 is CASSQAGEAFF. CDR3 in DNA: TGTGCCAGCAGCCAAGCAGGGGAAGCTTTCTTT.

The V call is TRBV27, the J call TRBJ2-7; D uncertain. With 5 bases removed from V and 0 bases from J, the gap between germline ends came to 8 bases. There are 13 residues in the CDR3. Germline V gene sequence: CDR1 MNHEY, CDR2 SMNVEV (reference sequence). CDR3 sequence reads: CASSVGSSYEQYF. The CDR3 region has the DNA TGTGCCAGCAGTGTCGGTAGCTCCTACGAGCAGTACTTC.

This chain uses TRBV28 with TRBJ2-7; 9 positions match TRBD1. Germline CDR1 MDHEN, CDR2 SYDVKM. The CDR3 contains 14 residues. The V and J ends lost 6 bases and 10 bases, in that order; junction bases with no gene match: 13. The CDR3 is CASRTGTGSVIQYF. The DNA of the CDR3 is TGTGCCAGCAGAACCGGGACAGGGTCTGTAATTCAGTACTTC.